A selection of T cell receptor beta chains follows, all from one sample in a study of cytomegalovirus exposure and HLA in healthy donors. Clones were sequenced by immunoSEQ multiplex PCR, and TCRdb holds only the in-frame ones, with some missing. The profile shows 150,000 to 200,000 clones, 77% of them singletons. The specimen was PBMCs. All receptors come from a woman aged 25 to 39 in good health and CMV-seropositive. Each CDR3 is given with its conserved first and last residue. D genes are given only for firm matches. Clone size is stated in some rows and not others, as once, few, many or a class when expanded.

.	TRBV7-2	TRBJ1-1	few	CASSLDMNTEAFF	TGTGCCAGCAGCTTAGACATGAACACTGAAGCTTTCTTT
.	TRBV19	TRBJ1-2	.	CASSIWSQGNGYTF	TGTGCCAGTAGTATATGGTCCCAGGGTAATGGCTACACCTTC
.	TRBV7-2	TRBJ1-1	.	CASSRQEVNTEAFF	TGTGCCAGCAGCCGACAGGAGGTGAACACTGAAGCTTTCTTT
TRBD1	TRBV30	TRBJ1-1	.	CAWEDRVVYTEAFF	TGTGCCTGGGAAGACAGGGTCGTTTACACTGAAGCTTTCTTT
TRBD1	TRBV5-4	TRBJ2-3	.	CASSSLTGQAADTQYF	TGTGCCAGCAGCTCCTTAACGGGACAGGCCGCAGATACGCAGTATTTT
.	TRBV7-8	TRBJ2-7	few	CASSAGGSYEQYF	TGTGCCAGCAGCGCCGGTGGTTCCTACGAGCAGTACTTC
TRBD2	TRBV10-3	TRBJ2-1	.	CAITAGLASNEQFF	TGTGCCATCACCGCGGGACTAGCCTCCAATGAGCAGTTCTTC
.	TRBV29-1	TRBJ1-1	.	CSVYLVPEAFF	TGCAGCGTTTACTTGGTTCCTGAAGCTTTCTTT
TRBD2	TRBV4-3	TRBJ2-3	few	CASSQAGGADTQYF	TGCGCCAGCAGCCAAGCGGGAGGGGCAGATACGCAGTATTTT
TRBD2	TRBV27	TRBJ2-1	.	CASQTSGSNEQFF	TGTGCCAGCCAGACTAGCGGATCCAATGAGCAGTTCTTC
.	TRBV7-2	TRBJ2-7	.	CASSFGPTNYEQYF	TGTGCCAGCAGCTTTGGGCCGACAAACTACGAGCAGTACTTC
.	TRBV12-5	TRBJ1-2	few	CASGGTGRVYGYTF	TGTGCTAGTGGTGGTACAGGGCGGGTATATGGCTACACCTTC
TRBD2	TRBV6-1	TRBJ2-2	.	CASSGLAGEAGELFF	TGTGCCAGCAGCGGTTTAGCGGGAGAAGCCGGGGAGCTGTTTTTT
TRBD2	TRBV28	TRBJ2-3	.	CASSLLAGPTDTQYF	TGTGCCAGCTCCTTGCTAGCGGGGCCCACAGATACGCAGTATTTT
TRBD1	TRBV27	TRBJ1-5	few	CASSTRQGSNQPQHF	TGTGCCAGCAGTACACGACAGGGGAGCAATCAGCCCCAGCATTTT
.	TRBV5-1	TRBJ2-7	.	CASSLAGVLGTLYEQYF	TGCGCCAGCAGCTTGGCCGGGGTTCTAGGGACATTATACGAGCAGTACTTC
.	TRBV27	TRBJ1-1	once	CASSLSTGTEAFF	TGTGCCAGCAGTTTATCAACCGGCACTGAAGCTTTCTTT
.	TRBV6-6	TRBJ1-1	.	CASSGGAGRTEAFF	TGTGCCAGCAGCGGGGGAGCAGGGAGAACTGAAGCTTTCTTT
.	TRBV5-1	TRBJ2-7	.	CASSLTGTATYEQYF	TGCGCCAGCAGCTTGACCGGGACTGCCACCTACGAGCAGTACTTC
TRBD2	TRBV9	TRBJ2-3	.	CASSVGLAISTDTQYF	TGTGCCAGCAGCGTGGGACTAGCGATTAGCACAGATACGCAGTATTTT
TRBD2	TRBV6-1	TRBJ2-1	few	CASEKLAGGPWEQFF	TGTGCCAGCGAGAAACTAGCGGGAGGGCCATGGGAGCAGTTCTTC
.	TRBV10-3	TRBJ1-1	few	CAISGVGRGMNTEAFF	TGTGCCATCAGTGGGGTAGGCAGGGGTATGAACACTGAAGCTTTCTTT